This entry describes one T cell receptor beta chain. This specimen comes from a study of CD8 T cells in Susac syndrome. Study-level information: At the time of blood draw, patients with Susac syndrome were therapy-naive, receiving corticosteroids, or receiving intravenous immunoglobulin alone.

RNA, at about 0.45 to 1 ug, was reverse transcribed with random hexamers. Using its own MiXCR run on the immunoSEQ multiplex PCR reads, TCRdb lists one record per CDR3 protein. The sample includes hundreds of thousands of distinct CDR3 sequences, about 94% seen only once; the top ten take over 0.15%. The CDR3 loop spans 15 amino acids. The V and J ends lost 0 bases and 1 base, in that order; junction bases with no gene match: 2. Per germline, CDR1 SGDLS and CDR2 YYNGEE. While CD8+ and CD4+ T cells were isolated negatively, TEMRA cells were enriched by FACS. The V call is TRBV9, the J call TRBJ1-1; 8 nucleotides line up with TRBD1. This clonotype was obtained from a human donor with Susac syndrome. The sequenced material came from CD4+ T cells from PBMCs. CDR3 sequence (DNA): TGTGCCAGCAGCGTAGTAGGGACAGGGAACACTGAAGCTTTCTTT. Translating gives CASSVVGTGNTEAFF.